The entry below gives a single TCR beta chain sequence along with its context. Its antigen is undetermined. The V end lost 2 bases, the J end lost 1 base, and 10 bases lay between the germline ends. The germline V gene has CDR1 GTSNPN and CDR2 SVGIG (reference sequence). This CDR3 spans 14 amino acids. Evenly divided among several immunoSEQ plates was the genomic DNA of each subset. Libraries were prepared by immunoSEQ multiplex PCR; TCRdb keeps only in-frame clonotypes and omits some of them. The sample carries approximately 1.1 million clones, more than 75% recorded once. This sample stems from a study of shared clonotypes between healthy human individuals. General study points: Represented genetic and exposure-history diversity was restricted by having few donors. Memory subsets generally showed smaller estimated richness than naive subsets did.

The chain recombines TRBV30 with TRBJ2-3; tentative D call: TRBD2 (6 bases). The sequencing input was memory CD4+ T cells from PBMCs. The subset here: CD45RA-negative fraction. The sequence came from a man aged 18 to 29 in good health. Some clones in this sample may be carry-over from other donors' samples. The CDR3 reads CAWSKGGGTDTQYF. In DNA, the CDR3 is TGTGCCTGGAGTAAGGGAGGAGGCACAGATACGCAGTATTTT.